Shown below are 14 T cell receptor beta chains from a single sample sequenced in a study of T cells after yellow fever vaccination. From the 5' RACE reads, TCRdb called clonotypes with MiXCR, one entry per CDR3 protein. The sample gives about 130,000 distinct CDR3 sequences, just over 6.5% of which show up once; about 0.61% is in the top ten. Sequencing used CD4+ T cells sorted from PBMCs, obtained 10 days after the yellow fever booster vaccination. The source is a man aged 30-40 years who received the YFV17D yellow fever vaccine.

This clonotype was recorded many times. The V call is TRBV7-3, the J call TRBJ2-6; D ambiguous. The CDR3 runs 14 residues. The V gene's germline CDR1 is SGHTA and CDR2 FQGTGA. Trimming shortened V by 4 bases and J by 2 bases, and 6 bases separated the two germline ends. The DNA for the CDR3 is TGTGCCAGCAGCTACAGTACTGGGGCCAACGTCCTGACTTTC. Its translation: CASSYSTGANVLTF.

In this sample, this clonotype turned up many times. CDR3 sequence: CASSFLGVGNSEQYF. CDR3 sequence (DNA): TGTGCCAGCAGCTTCCTCGGCGTCGGGAATTCCGAGCAGTACTTC. The rearrangement links TRBV7-2 to TRBJ2-7, with D maybe TRBD2 (5 bases). The V gene lost 3 bases and the J gene lost 6 bases, with 18 bases spanning the gap. CDR3 size: 15 residues. Germline assignment: CDR1 SGHTA and CDR2 FQGNSA.

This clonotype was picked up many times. CDR3 nucleotides: TGTGCCAGCTCACCGCGGAGGGATGAGCAGTTCTTC. Its translation is CASSPRRDEQFF. This rearrangement joins TRBV18 to TRBJ2-1, with D maybe TRBD2 (6 bases). The CDR3 is 12 residues long. Germline lookup yields CDR1 KGHSH and CDR2 LQKENI. Trimming removed 3 bases at V and 8 bases at J, with 8 bases between.

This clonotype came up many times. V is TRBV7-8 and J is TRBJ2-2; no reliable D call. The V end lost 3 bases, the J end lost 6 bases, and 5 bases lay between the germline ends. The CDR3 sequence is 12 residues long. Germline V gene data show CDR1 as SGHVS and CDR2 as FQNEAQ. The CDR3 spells CASSFPPGELFF. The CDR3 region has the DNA TGTGCCAGCAGCTTTCCCCCCGGGGAGCTGTTTTTT.

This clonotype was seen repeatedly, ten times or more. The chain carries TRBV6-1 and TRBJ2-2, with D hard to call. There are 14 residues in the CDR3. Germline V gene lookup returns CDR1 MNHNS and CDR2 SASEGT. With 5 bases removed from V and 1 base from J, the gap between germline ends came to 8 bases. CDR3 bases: TGTGCCAGCAGTCAATCAGGGAACACCGGGGAGCTGTTTTTT. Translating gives CASSQSGNTGELFF.

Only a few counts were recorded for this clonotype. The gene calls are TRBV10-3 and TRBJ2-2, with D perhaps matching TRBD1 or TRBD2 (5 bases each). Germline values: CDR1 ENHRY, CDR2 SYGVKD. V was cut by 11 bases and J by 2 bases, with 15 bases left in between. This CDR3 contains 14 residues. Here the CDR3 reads CAVTGTVNTGELFF. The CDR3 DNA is TGTGCCGTAACCGGGACGGTTAACACCGGGGAGCTGTTTTTT.

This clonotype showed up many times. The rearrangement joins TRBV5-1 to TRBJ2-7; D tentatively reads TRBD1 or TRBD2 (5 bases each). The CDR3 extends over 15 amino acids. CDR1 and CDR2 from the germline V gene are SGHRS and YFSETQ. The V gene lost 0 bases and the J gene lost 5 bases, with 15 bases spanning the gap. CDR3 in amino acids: CASSLERDAFHEQYF. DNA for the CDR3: TGCGCCAGCAGCTTGGAGAGGGACGCTTTCCACGAGCAGTACTTC.

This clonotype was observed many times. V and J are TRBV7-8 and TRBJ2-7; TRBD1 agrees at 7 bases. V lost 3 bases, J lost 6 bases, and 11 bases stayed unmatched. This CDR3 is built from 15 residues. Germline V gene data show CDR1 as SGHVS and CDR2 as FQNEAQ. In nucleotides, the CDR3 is TGTGCCAGCAGCTTCGTGACAGGGTCCTCGGGCGAGCAGTACTTC. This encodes CASSFVTGSSGEQYF.

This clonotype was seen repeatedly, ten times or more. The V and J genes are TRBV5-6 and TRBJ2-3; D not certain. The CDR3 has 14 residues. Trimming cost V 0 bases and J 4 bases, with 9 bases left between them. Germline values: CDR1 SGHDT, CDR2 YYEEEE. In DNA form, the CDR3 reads TGTGCCAGCAGCTTGGACAGTCCGGCAGATACGCAGTATTTT. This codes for CASSLDSPADTQYF.

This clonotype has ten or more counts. For the CDR3, the DNA is TGTGCCAGCAGCTTAGATGGGAGGGCTAGCGCGAGCTCCTACAATGAGCAGTTCTTC. Protein: CASSLDGRASASSYNEQFF. The V and J genes are TRBV11-2 and TRBJ2-1; 7 nucleotides match TRBD2. Germline V gives CDR1 SGHAT, CDR2 FQNNGV. The trim removed 0 bases at V and 0 bases at J, leaving 11 bases unmatched. The CDR3 totals 19 residues.

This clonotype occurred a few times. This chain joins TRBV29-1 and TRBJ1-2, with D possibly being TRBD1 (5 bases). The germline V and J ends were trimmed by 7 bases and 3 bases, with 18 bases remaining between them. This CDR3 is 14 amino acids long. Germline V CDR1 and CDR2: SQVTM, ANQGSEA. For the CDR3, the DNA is TGCAGCGGCGATCGTTGGGGCGCCGACTATGGCTACACCTTC. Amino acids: CSGDRWGADYGYTF.

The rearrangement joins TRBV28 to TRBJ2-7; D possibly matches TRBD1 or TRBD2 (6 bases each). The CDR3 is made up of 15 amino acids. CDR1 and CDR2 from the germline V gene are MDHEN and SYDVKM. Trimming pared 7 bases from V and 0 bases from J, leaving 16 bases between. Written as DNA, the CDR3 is TGTGCCAGCACCTCCCGGGGGCCGAACTCCTACGAGCAGTACTTC. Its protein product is CASTSRGPNSYEQYF.

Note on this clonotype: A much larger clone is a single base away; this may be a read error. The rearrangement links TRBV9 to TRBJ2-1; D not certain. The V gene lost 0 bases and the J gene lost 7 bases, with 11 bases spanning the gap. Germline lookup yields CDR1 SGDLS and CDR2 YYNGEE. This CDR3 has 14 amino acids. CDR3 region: CASSVAPQKNEQFF. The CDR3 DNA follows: TGTGCCAGCAGCGTAGCCCCACAGAAGAATGAGCAGTTCTTC.

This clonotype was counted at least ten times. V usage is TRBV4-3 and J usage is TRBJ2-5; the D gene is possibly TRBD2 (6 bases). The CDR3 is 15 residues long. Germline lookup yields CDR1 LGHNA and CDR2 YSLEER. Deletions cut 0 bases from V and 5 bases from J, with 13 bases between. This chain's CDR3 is CASSQDTGGPETQYF. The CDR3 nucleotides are TGCGCCAGCAGCCAAGATACAGGAGGGCCGGAGACCCAGTACTTC.